These T cell receptor beta chains were read from a single sample in a study of T-cell reconstitution after alpha-beta-depleted transplantation in children. TCRdb fed the PCR reads into MiXCR, producing one record per CDR3 protein. The profile shows 90,000 to 95,000 distinct CDR3 sequences, 10% to 15% of them singletons. The specimen was PBMCs from the stem cell graft donor, collected from the stem cell graft. Receptors originate from a human donor who donated a stem cell graft to a child with inherited bone marrow failure. Both conserved end residues are part of each CDR3. A D gene is named only where the DNA matches it firmly. Only some rows state a clone size, as once, few, many or a class for expanded clones.

j_gene: TRBJ2-1
v_gene: TRBV6-2/TRBV6-3
d_gene: TRBD2
abundance: many
len: 14
CDR3aa: CASGTGLGYNEQFF
CDR3nt: TGTGCCAGCGGAACGGGACTAGGCTACAATGAGCAGTTCTTC

j_gene: TRBJ1-5
v_gene: TRBV20-1
d_gene: .
abundance: many
len: 14
CDR3aa: CSARDRGGFQPQHF
CDR3nt: TGCAGTGCTAGAGATCGAGGCGGGTTTCAGCCCCAGCATTTT

j_gene: TRBJ1-2
v_gene: TRBV28
d_gene: .
abundance: many
len: 12
CDR3aa: CASSFRHYGYTF
CDR3nt: TGTGCCAGCAGTTTCCGTCACTATGGCTACACCTTC

j_gene: TRBJ2-5
v_gene: TRBV4-1
d_gene: TRBD2
abundance: .
len: 17
CDR3aa: CASSRGLAGAILETQYF
CDR3nt: TGCGCCAGCAGCCGAGGACTAGCGGGAGCGATCCTGGAGACCCAGTACTTC

j_gene: TRBJ1-1
v_gene: TRBV18
d_gene: .
abundance: .
len: 14
CDR3aa: CASSPGGKGTEAFF
CDR3nt: TGTGCCAGCTCACCAGGGGGAAAGGGCACTGAAGCTTTCTTT

j_gene: TRBJ2-2
v_gene: TRBV7-9
d_gene: .
abundance: many
len: 14
CDR3aa: CASSVRGNTGELFF
CDR3nt: TGTGCCAGCAGCGTCAGGGGGAACACCGGGGAGCTGTTTTTT

j_gene: TRBJ2-1
v_gene: TRBV5-1
d_gene: .
abundance: many
len: 15
CDR3aa: CASSLVGSSYNEQFF
CDR3nt: TGCGCCAGCAGCTTGGTCGGGAGCTCCTACAATGAGCAGTTCTTC

j_gene: TRBJ1-1
v_gene: TRBV29-1
d_gene: .
abundance: many
len: 15
CDR3aa: CSVSAGWGMNTEAFF
CDR3nt: TGCAGCGTGAGTGCAGGCTGGGGAATGAACACTGAAGCTTTCTTT

j_gene: TRBJ2-7
v_gene: TRBV7-2
d_gene: TRBD2
abundance: many
len: 15
CDR3aa: CASSLASGSSYEQYF
CDR3nt: TGTGCCAGCAGCTTAGCTAGCGGGAGTTCCTACGAGCAGTACTTC

j_gene: TRBJ2-7
v_gene: TRBV3-1
d_gene: .
abundance: few
len: 15
CDR3aa: CASSQGTVISYEQYF
CDR3nt: TGTGCCAGCAGCCAAGGGACAGTCATCTCCTACGAGCAGTACTTC

j_gene: TRBJ1-3
v_gene: TRBV30
d_gene: .
abundance: many
len: 14
CDR3aa: CAWTIQGSGNTIYF
CDR3nt: TGTGCCTGGACCATACAGGGCTCTGGAAACACCATATATTTT

j_gene: TRBJ2-1
v_gene: TRBV11-2
d_gene: .
abundance: many
len: 13
CDR3aa: CASSLARDNEQFF
CDR3nt: TGTGCCAGCAGCTTAGCCCGGGACAATGAGCAGTTCTTC

j_gene: TRBJ2-3
v_gene: TRBV20-1
d_gene: TRBD2
abundance: .
len: 14
CDR3aa: CSARGLAATDTQYF
CDR3nt: TGCAGTGCTAGGGGACTAGCGGCCACAGATACGCAGTATTTT

j_gene: TRBJ1-1
v_gene: TRBV23-1
d_gene: .
abundance: many
len: 13
CDR3aa: CASSHEMYTEAFF
CDR3nt: TGCGCCAGCAGTCACGAGATGTACACTGAAGCTTTCTTT

j_gene: TRBJ1-5
v_gene: TRBV7-6
d_gene: .
abundance: .
len: 16
CDR3aa: CASSLGQGLSNQPQHF
CDR3nt: TGTGCCAGCAGCTTAGGGCAGGGGCTCAGCAATCAGCCCCAGCATTTT

j_gene: TRBJ2-7
v_gene: TRBV7-9
d_gene: .
abundance: .
len: 17
CDR3aa: CASSLLGGGYSAYEQYF
CDR3nt: TGTGCCAGCAGCTTATTAGGGGGGGGGTACAGCGCCTACGAGCAGTACTTC

j_gene: TRBJ2-5
v_gene: TRBV5-1
d_gene: .
abundance: many
len: 15
CDR3aa: CASSLDRAPGETQYF
CDR3nt: TGCGCCAGCAGCCTGGACCGGGCCCCAGGAGAGACCCAGTACTTC

j_gene: TRBJ1-5
v_gene: TRBV7-2
d_gene: .
abundance: many
len: 15
CDR3aa: CASSLLADTNQPQHF
CDR3nt: TGTGCCAGCAGCTTATTGGCAGATACGAATCAGCCCCAGCATTTT

j_gene: TRBJ1-6
v_gene: TRBV7-9
d_gene: .
abundance: few
len: 16
CDR3aa: CASSSKTGFTNSLLHF
CDR3nt: TGTGCCAGCAGCTCAAAAACAGGGTTTACTAATTCACTCCTCCACTTT

j_gene: TRBJ2-3
v_gene: TRBV7-2
d_gene: .
abundance: many
len: 16
CDR3aa: CASSLSGASATDTQYF
CDR3nt: TGTGCCAGCAGCCTATCCGGGGCCTCAGCTACAGATACGCAGTATTTT

j_gene: TRBJ1-5
v_gene: TRBV3-1
d_gene: .
abundance: many
len: 14
CDR3aa: CASSHHGTGEPQHF
CDR3nt: TGTGCCAGCAGCCACCACGGGACGGGGGAGCCCCAGCATTTT

j_gene: TRBJ2-6
v_gene: TRBV5-1
d_gene: .
abundance: many
len: 15
CDR3aa: CASSLTLSGANVLTF
CDR3nt: TGCGCCAGCAGCTTGACTCTCTCTGGGGCCAACGTCCTGACTTTC

j_gene: TRBJ1-1
v_gene: TRBV18
d_gene: .
abundance: many
len: 15
CDR3aa: CASFNRALGNTEAFF
CDR3nt: TGTGCCAGCTTTAACAGGGCCCTGGGGAACACTGAAGCTTTCTTT

j_gene: TRBJ2-1
v_gene: TRBV27
d_gene: .
abundance: many
len: 16
CDR3aa: CASSLKQSSSYNEQFF
CDR3nt: TGTGCCAGCAGTTTAAAACAGTCGAGCTCCTACAATGAGCAGTTCTTC

j_gene: TRBJ1-5
v_gene: TRBV19
d_gene: .
abundance: few
len: 15
CDR3aa: CASSIEGSLYQPQHF
CDR3nt: TGTGCCAGTAGTATAGAAGGCAGCCTCTACCAGCCCCAGCATTTT

j_gene: TRBJ2-7
v_gene: TRBV27
d_gene: TRBD1
abundance: many
len: 15
CDR3aa: CASSRDRARTYEQYF
CDR3nt: TGTGCCAGCAGTAGGGACAGGGCACGCACCTACGAGCAGTACTTC

j_gene: TRBJ2-7
v_gene: TRBV5-1
d_gene: .
abundance: .
len: 14
CDR3aa: CASSLAPKVYEQYF
CDR3nt: TGCGCCAGCAGCTTGGCCCCGAAGGTCTACGAGCAGTACTTC

j_gene: TRBJ2-5
v_gene: TRBV20-1
d_gene: TRBD1
abundance: many
len: 14
CDR3aa: CSAARQGATWAQYF
CDR3nt: TGCAGTGCCGCCCGCCAGGGGGCTACGTGGGCCCAGTACTTC

j_gene: TRBJ2-1
v_gene: TRBV19
d_gene: .
abundance: many
len: 13
CDR3aa: CASSQGLYNEQFF
CDR3nt: TGTGCCAGTAGCCAGGGGCTCTACAATGAGCAGTTCTTC